The 11 T cell receptor beta chains in this list originate from one sample, sequenced in a study of blood T cell repertoires in COVID-19. Assay used: immunoSEQ multiplex PCR; TCRdb lists only in-frame clones, some missing. The table has some 400,000 clones, around 87% seen once. Sequencing was performed on PBMCs or T cells enriched from blood (not recorded which). The receptors stem from a man between 25 and 39 years old who had recovered from COVID-19.

The chain carries TRBV15 and TRBJ1-1; TRBD1 aligns across 7 bases. CDR1 is LNHNV, CDR2 YYDKDF, per germline (reference sequence). There are 13 residues in the CDR3. V lost 6 bases to trimming and J lost 0 bases; unmatched junction nucleotides: 1. The CDR3 reads CATRGQVNTEAFF. CDR3 DNA sequence: TGTGCCACCAGAGGACAGGTGAACACTGAAGCTTTCTTT.

The genes are TRBV6-2 or TRBV6-3 and TRBJ2-4; 11 bases agree with TRBD2. J was trimmed by 0 bases and V by 2 bases; bases with no gene match: 6. CDR1 and CDR2 (germline): MNHEY, SVGEGT. This CDR3 contains 18 residues. In DNA form, the CDR3 reads TGTGCCAGCAGTTACGACCGACTAGCGGGGAGAGCCAAAAACATTCAGTACTTC. This codes for CASSYDRLAGRAKNIQYF.

This clone occurred a few times. The rearrangement links TRBV5-1 to TRBJ1-6, with unresolved D. Germline V gene lookup returns CDR1 SGHRS and CDR2 YFSETQ. This CDR3 is built from 17 residues. V lost 4 bases to trimming and J lost 10 bases, with 24 bases between them. The CDR3 nucleotides are TGCGCCAGCAGCCTGGACGGGTTAGCCGGTCGGGGATCACCCCTCCACTTT. This codes for CASSLDGLAGRGSPLHF.

This clone was observed once. This chain connects TRBV6-5 to TRBJ1-2; no clear D. Between the trimmed V and J ends, which lost 5 bases and 4 bases, there was a span of 14 bases. In germline, CDR1 is MNHEY, CDR2 SVGAGI. This CDR3 is built from 14 residues. CDR3 residues: CASSLGSLSYGYTF. The DNA for the CDR3 is TGTGCCAGCAGTCTAGGGAGTTTGAGCTATGGCTACACCTTC.

The V gene is TRBV6-5, the J gene TRBJ2-3; 12 bases match TRBD2. The CDR3 contains 15 residues. The germline V gene has CDR1 MNHEY and CDR2 SVGAGI. The V and J ends lost 10 bases and 2 bases, in that order; junction bases with no gene match: 7. CDR3 residues: CATRLAGAFTDTQYF. The CDR3 nucleotides read TGTGCCACCCGACTAGCGGGGGCCTTCACAGATACGCAGTATTTT.

This chain links TRBV29-1 with TRBJ1-2, with 8 bases lining up with TRBD1. Trimming cost V 6 bases and J 4 bases; bases outside gene matches: 10. CDR3 length: 14 residues. Germline V gene lookup returns CDR1 SQVTM and CDR2 ANQGSEA. CDR3 DNA sequence: TGCAGCGTCTCGGACAGGGCCCATTCCTATGGCTACACCTTC. Amino acid sequence: CSVSDRAHSYGYTF.

This chain joins TRBV7-2 and TRBJ1-5, with 9 positions matching TRBD1. The ends lost 5 bases at V and 5 bases at J; junction bases unmatched: 7. The CDR3 loop spans 15 amino acids. The germline gives CDR1 SGHTA, CDR2 FQGNSA. The CDR3 nucleotides are TGTGCCAGCAGCCCCCAGACAGGGGGGTATCAGCCCCAGCATTTT. Protein product: CASSPQTGGYQPQHF.

The chain joins TRBV13 to TRBJ2-5; 9 nucleotides align to TRBD1. The junction had 14 bases not matched to a gene; V was cut back by 1 base and J by 5 bases. The CDR3 extends over 18 amino acids. Per the germline V gene, CDR1 is PRHDT and CDR2 is FYEKMQ (reference sequence). CDR3 sequence (DNA): TGTGCCAGCAGCTTAGAAGGGGGACAGGGTACCCAAAAGGAGACCCAGTACTTC. Its protein product is CASSLEGGQGTQKETQYF.

The chain links TRBV19 to TRBJ1-5; D unresolved. Per the germline V gene, CDR1 is LNHDA and CDR2 is SQIVND (reference sequence). The CDR3 contains 12 residues. The V gene lost 7 bases and the J gene lost 2 bases, with 6 bases spanning the gap. CDR3 coding DNA: TGTGCCAGTACAGAGGGCAATCAGCCCCAGCATTTT. Protein sequence: CASTEGNQPQHF.

As for this clone: The sample has other DNA sequences that encode this CDR3 too. The rearrangement uses TRBV2 and TRBJ1-2, with 7 bases that match TRBD1. Germline V gene lookup returns CDR1 SNHLY and CDR2 FYNNEI. With 3 bases clipped from V and 4 bases from J, the junction kept 2 bases outside the gene matches. The CDR3 is 13 residues long. CDR3 in DNA: TGTGCCAGCAGTGAGGGGACAGCCTATGGCTACACCTTC. It specifies CASSEGTAYGYTF.

The CDR3 here is CASSDTRGGDTQYF. The CDR3 bases are TGTGCCAGCAGCGACACGAGGGGGGGAGATACGCAGTATTTT. The chain is built from TRBV5-6 and TRBJ2-3; D is perhaps TRBD2 (7 bases). CDR1 and CDR2 (germline): SGHDT, YYEEEE. The CDR3 consists of 14 residues. The ends were cut back, 4 bases at V and 5 bases at J, with 14 bases in the middle.